Below are 19 T cell receptor beta chains sequenced from a single sample in a study of response to subunit inactivated influenza vaccine. TCRdb itself ran the RT-PCR reads through MiXCR, one entry per CDR3 protein. The repertoire consists of about 570,000 distinct CDR3 sequences, with 12% occurring once and the leading ten covering 9.5% to 13%. The sample here was PBMCs from blood, taken on the day of vaccination. The receptors shown here come from a man between 45 and 60 years old who received an inactivated influenza vaccine.

This clonotype was found a few times. The CDR3 protein is CASTKTSGAGNEQYF. The CDR3 coding sequence is TGTGCCAGCACCAAGACTAGCGGGGCCGGGAACGAGCAGTACTTC. This rearrangement joins TRBV7-9 to TRBJ2-7, with 11 bases aligning to TRBD2. Germline values: CDR1 SEHNR, CDR2 FQNEAQ (reference sequence). The CDR3 is 15 amino acids. Germline trimming cut 7 bases from V and 5 bases from J; bases unmatched to any gene: 10.

This clonotype was counted at least ten times. The chain recombines TRBV27 with TRBJ2-7; D unresolved. Looked up from germline, CDR1 is MNHEY and CDR2 is SMNVEV (reference sequence). Trimming took off 3 bases at V and 3 bases at J, with 12 bases between the two ends. This CDR3 is 14 amino acids long. CDR3 amino acids: CASSFRSPNYEQYF. As DNA, the CDR3 is TGTGCCAGCAGTTTCCGTTCCCCTAACTACGAGCAGTACTTC.

The sample holds many counts of this clonotype. The chain links TRBV12-3 or TRBV12-4 to TRBJ1-1; perhaps TRBD1 as D (5 bases). The V end was cut by 6 bases, the J end by 4 bases, with 15 bases between. This CDR3 region has 14 residues. The CDR3 DNA follows: TGTGCCAGCAGCCGCACCGAGGGGACCACTGAAGCTTTCTTT. Translating gives CASSRTEGTTEAFF.

CDR3 loop: CASSLYGFNEKLFF. Written as DNA, the CDR3 is TGTGCCAGCAGCTTGTACGGGTTTAATGAAAAACTGTTTTTT. The V and J genes are TRBV7-2 and TRBJ1-4; D is ambiguous. The CDR3 length is 14 residues. CDR1 and CDR2 (germline): SGHTA, FQGNSA. Trimming left V 3 bases short and J 4 bases short, with 9 bases between.

This clonotype was counted only a few times. The CDR3 DNA is TGTGCCACCAGCCCCCGTACGGGACGGGGGAGCTCTGGGGCCAACGTCCTGACTTTC. Translation gives CATSPRTGRGSSGANVLTF. This sequence joins TRBV15 and TRBJ2-6; a possible D gene is TRBD2 (6 bases). V gave up 5 bases and J gave up 0 bases, with 20 bases separating them. Germline V gene lookup returns CDR1 LNHNV and CDR2 YYDKDF (reference sequence). The CDR3 covers 19 residues. The full variable domain, with the rest looked up from reference TRBV15 and TRBJ2-6, is DAMVIQNPRYQVTQFGKPVTLSCSQTLNHNVMYWYQQKSSQAPKLLFHYYDKDFNNEADTPDNFQSRRPNTSFCFLDIRSPGLGDTAMYLCATSPRTGRGSSGANVLTFGAGSRLTVL.

This clonotype was seen a few times. CDR3: CAWKTPGQVHTGELFF. Written as DNA, the CDR3 is TGTGCCTGGAAAACCCCGGGACAGGTGCACACCGGGGAGCTGTTTTTT. The chain couples TRBV30 to TRBJ2-2; 8 bases match TRBD1. Germline V gene lookup returns CDR1 GTSNPN and CDR2 SVGIG (reference sequence). V dropped 4 bases and J dropped 3; count of bases not matched to a gene: 10. This CDR3 has 16 residues.

CDR3 residues: CASSYEGAVDEQYF. The CDR3 DNA reads TGTGCCAGCAGTTACGAGGGGGCCGTTGACGAGCAGTACTTC. This chain uses TRBV6-5 with TRBJ2-7, with 7 positions matching TRBD1. After removal of 2 bases from V and 5 bases from J, the junction contained 6 bases not matched to a gene. The germline V gene encodes CDR1 MNHEY and CDR2 SVGAGI. The CDR3 loop spans 14 amino acids.

This clonotype came up a few times. The V gene is TRBV7-2, the J gene TRBJ1-2; TRBD1 agrees at 8 bases. Per germline, CDR1 SGHTA and CDR2 FQGNSA. The V gene end was trimmed by 3 bases and the J gene end by 4 bases; junction bases not matched to a gene: 4. CDR3 length: 14 amino acids. The CDR3 reads CASSFSGGGYGYTF. The CDR3 nucleotides read TGTGCCAGCAGCTTTTCAGGGGGCGGCTATGGCTACACCTTC.

The chain has TRBV12-3 or TRBV12-4 and TRBJ2-3; 7 bases are shared with TRBD2. V shed 3 bases and J 5 bases; nucleotides not matched to a gene: 8. The CDR3 sequence is 15 residues long. The CDR3 nucleotides read TGTGCCAGCAGTTTGGCAGGTGGGAGGGAAGATACGCAGTATTTT. It translates to CASSLAGGREDTQYF.

This clonotype was seen a few times. The chain has TRBV3-1 and TRBJ2-7, with 8 bases identical to TRBD1. Germline V gives CDR1 LGHDT, CDR2 YNNKEL (reference sequence). The CDR3 contains 15 residues. V trimming: 2 bases; J trimming: 4 bases; junction bases outside the gene matches: 7. The CDR3 loop is CASSQSWQGAYEQYF. The CDR3 nucleotides are TGTGCCAGCAGCCAAAGTTGGCAGGGGGCTTACGAGCAGTACTTC.

Only a few counts were recorded for this clonotype. V usage is TRBV19 and J usage is TRBJ2-1; 7 bases fit TRBD2. The germline V gene has CDR1 LNHDA and CDR2 SQIVND (reference sequence). The CDR3 consists of 14 residues. Unmatched junction bases numbered 4, after V lost 3 bases and J lost 5 bases. The chain's CDR3 is CASSIRAGDNEQFF. For the CDR3, the DNA is TGTGCCAGTAGTATTCGGGCGGGGGACAATGAGCAGTTCTTC.

J is TRBJ2-1 and V is TRBV4-3, with 13 bases fitting TRBD2. J lost 4 bases, V lost 3 bases, and 6 bases had no gene match. CDR3 size: 17 residues. From germline, CDR1 is LGHNA and CDR2 YSLEER. The CDR3 sequence: CASSQRTSGGPYNEQFF. In nucleotides, the CDR3 is TGCGCCAGCAGCCAGCGGACTAGCGGGGGCCCATACAATGAGCAGTTCTTC.

In this sample, this clonotype turned up a few times. The chain combines TRBV12-5 with TRBJ2-3, with 9 bases fitting TRBD1. This CDR3 contains 16 residues. V trimming: 6 bases; J trimming: 0 bases; junction bases outside the gene matches: 7. Looked up from germline, CDR1 is LGHNT and CDR2 is FRNRAP. The CDR3 loop reads CASGPGQGPSTDTQYF. CDR3 nucleotides: TGTGCTAGTGGACCGGGACAGGGACCTAGCACAGATACGCAGTATTTT.

This clonotype was observed at least ten times. The J gene is TRBJ2-7, the V gene TRBV2; tentative D call: TRBD2 (5 bases). V shed 4 bases and J shed 2 bases, with 12 bases lying between them. Germline loops: CDR1 SNHLY, CDR2 FYNNEI. The CDR3 is 14 amino acids. Here the CDR3 DNA reads TGTGCCAGCAGTGCTGATAGCGAAGCCTACGAGCAGTACTTC. It yields the protein CASSADSEAYEQYF.

The V gene is TRBV20-1, the J gene TRBJ2-5; D gene uncertain. This CDR3 spans 13 amino acids. Trimming took 6 bases from V and 0 from J, leaving 11 bases between them. Germline V gene lookup returns CDR1 DFQATT and CDR2 SNEGSKA (reference sequence). CDR3 loop: CSAGIGYQETQYF. In nucleotides, the CDR3 is TGCAGTGCCGGTATAGGGTACCAAGAGACCCAGTACTTC.

V is TRBV18 and J is TRBJ2-7, with D perhaps matching TRBD1 (6 bases). The CDR3 length is 14 residues. With 6 bases removed from V and 0 bases from J, the gap between germline ends came to 12 bases. The germline V gene encodes CDR1 KGHSH and CDR2 LQKENI. CDR3 region: CASSPGQISYEQYF. CDR3 in DNA: TGTGCCAGCTCCCCAGGACAGATCTCCTACGAGCAGTACTTC.

This chain links TRBV7-8 with TRBJ2-3; no clear D gene. The germline gives CDR1 SGHVS, CDR2 FQNEAQ. V was clipped by 4 bases and J by 3 bases, with 14 bases between them. The CDR3 loop spans 15 amino acids. The chain's CDR3 is CASSWASWTTDTQYF. For the CDR3, the DNA is TGTGCCAGCAGCTGGGCTAGTTGGACGACAGATACGCAGTATTTT.

The chain employs TRBV28 and TRBJ2-7; the D gene is possibly TRBD2 (5 bases). Germline CDR1 and CDR2: MDHEN and SYDVKM. The CDR3 is 15 amino acids. The germline V and J ends were trimmed by 2 bases and 0 bases, with 11 bases remaining between them. The CDR3 loop reads CASSLLAISSYEQYF. The CDR3 DNA follows: TGTGCCAGCAGTTTACTAGCAATCAGCTCCTACGAGCAGTACTTC.

This clonotype was counted at least ten times. J is TRBJ2-7 and V is TRBV5-1; a weak D match, TRBD2 (6 bases). The CDR3 has 13 amino acids. The V and J ends lost 2 bases and 5 bases respectively, with 11 bases between them. Germline CDR1 reads SGHRS; CDR2 reads YFSETQ. CDR3 DNA sequence: TGCGCCAGCAGCTTAAACGGGGGAAACGAGCAGTACTTC. This gives the protein CASSLNGGNEQYF.